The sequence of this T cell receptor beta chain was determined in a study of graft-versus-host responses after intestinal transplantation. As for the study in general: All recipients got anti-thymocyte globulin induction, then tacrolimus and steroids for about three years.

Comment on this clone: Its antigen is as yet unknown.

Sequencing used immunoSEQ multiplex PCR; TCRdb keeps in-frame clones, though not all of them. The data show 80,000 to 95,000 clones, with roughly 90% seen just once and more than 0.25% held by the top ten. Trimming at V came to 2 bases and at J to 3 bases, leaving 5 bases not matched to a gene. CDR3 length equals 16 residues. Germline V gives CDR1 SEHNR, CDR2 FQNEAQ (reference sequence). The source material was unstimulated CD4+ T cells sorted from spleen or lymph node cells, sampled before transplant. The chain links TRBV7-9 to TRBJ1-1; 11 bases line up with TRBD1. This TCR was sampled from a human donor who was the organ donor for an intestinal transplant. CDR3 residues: CASSLPGQGGYTEAFF. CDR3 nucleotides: TGTGCCAGCAGCTTACCGGGACAGGGGGGGTACACTGAAGCTTTCTTT.